A selection of T cell receptor beta chains follows, all from one sample in a study of shared clonotypes between healthy human individuals. Sequenced by immunoSEQ multiplex PCR; TCRdb stores in-frame clones only, minus some. The sample holds under 2.5 million clones; just under 95% are singletons and the top ten take around 0.35%. Sequencing was done on a sample of naive CD4+ T cells from PBMCs. The receptors originated from a man younger than 35 in good health. Some clones in this sample may be carry-over from other donors' samples. Both conserved end residues are part of each CDR3. The D gene is left open where the match is weak. Rows may omit the clone size; those that give it use once, few, many or a size class.

DNA: TGTGCCAGCAGCTTAGACAAGTATGAAAAACTGTTTTTT
CDR3: CASSLDKYEKLFF
size: -
V: TRBV7-2
J: TRBJ1-4
D: -

DNA: TGTGCCAGCAGCCTCCTGGGCCACGCAGGGGGGTCGGAGCAGTACTTC
CDR3: CASSLLGHAGGSEQYF
size: -
V: TRBV7-2
J: TRBJ2-7
D: -

DNA: TGCAGCGGGTCTAGCGGGAGTTTGTACAATGAGCAGTTCTTC
CDR3: CSGSSGSLYNEQFF
size: -
V: TRBV29-1
J: TRBJ2-1
D: TRBD2

DNA: TGCGCCAGCAGCACTATAGCGGGAGGGTACACAGATACGCAGTATTTT
CDR3: CASSTIAGGYTDTQYF
size: -
V: TRBV5-1
J: TRBJ2-3
D: TRBD2

DNA: TGTGCCAGCAGCTTAATGGCCTTTTCGCCGGGCAATCAGCCCCAGCATTTT
CDR3: CASSLMAFSPGNQPQHF
size: -
V: TRBV7-9
J: TRBJ1-5
D: -

DNA: TGTGCCAGCAGCTTAGATGGCTGGGTGGACGGGGAGACCCAGTACTTC
CDR3: CASSLDGWVDGETQYF
size: once
V: TRBV7-9
J: TRBJ2-5
D: -

DNA: TGCGCCAGCAGCTTGGGGGACAGGGCTAATCAGCCCCAGCATTTT
CDR3: CASSLGDRANQPQHF
size: -
V: TRBV5-1
J: TRBJ1-5
D: TRBD1

DNA: TGTGCCAGCAGTTTATCTGGGACAGGTAACACCGGGGAGCTGTTTTTT
CDR3: CASSLSGTGNTGELFF
size: -
V: TRBV28
J: TRBJ2-2
D: TRBD1

DNA: TGTGCCAGCAGTCTCCTCCGGGCCGCTGCTAACGAGCAGTACTTC
CDR3: CASSLLRAAANEQYF
size: -
V: TRBV25-1
J: TRBJ2-7
D: -

DNA: TGTGCCAGCAGTGTGGAGGGGGCAGGGTACAATGAGCAGTTCTTC
CDR3: CASSVEGAGYNEQFF
size: -
V: TRBV2
J: TRBJ2-1
D: -

DNA: TGTGCCAGCAGCTTGGCCCAACAGGGAAGGGGCGGCTACACCTTC
CDR3: CASSLAQQGRGGYTF
size: -
V: TRBV5-4
J: TRBJ1-2
D: -

DNA: TGCGCCAGCAGTGAAGTTCGGGACACTGAAGCTTTCTTT
CDR3: CASSEVRDTEAFF
size: few
V: TRBV10-1
J: TRBJ1-1
D: -

DNA: TGTGCCAGCAGCTTAGCTCCCTCTAGCGGTGGCACAGATACGCAGTATTTT
CDR3: CASSLAPSSGGTDTQYF
size: -
V: TRBV7-6
J: TRBJ2-3
D: TRBD2

DNA: TGTGCCACCGACAGGAGCTCTGGAAACACCATATATTTT
CDR3: CATDRSSGNTIYF
size: -
V: TRBV28
J: TRBJ1-3
D: -

DNA: TGTGCCAGCAGAGGGGATAGCCAAGAGACCCAGTACTTC
CDR3: CASRGDSQETQYF
size: -
V: TRBV25-1
J: TRBJ2-5
D: -

DNA: TGTGCCAGCAGCTACTTTTCGGGGGGGCAATACGAGCAGTACTTC
CDR3: CASSYFSGGQYEQYF
size: -
V: TRBV5-6
J: TRBJ2-7
D: TRBD2

DNA: TGTGCCAGCAGCAGACTAGTTCCGGGACTAGCACGGACCGGGGAGCTGTTTTTT
CDR3: CASSRLVPGLARTGELFF
size: -
V: TRBV28
J: TRBJ2-2
D: TRBD2

DNA: TGTGCCAGCAGGGCAGGGGGCGCGGAAACTGAAGCTTTCTTT
CDR3: CASRAGGAETEAFF
size: -
V: TRBV6-5
J: TRBJ1-1
D: TRBD1

DNA: TGTGCCAGCAGTTACAGGGACGTTAACTATGGCTACACCTTC
CDR3: CASSYRDVNYGYTF
size: -
V: TRBV6-6
J: TRBJ1-2
D: -

DNA: TGTGCCAGCAGTCCAACAGTGGACTACGAGCAGTACTTC
CDR3: CASSPTVDYEQYF
size: -
V: TRBV27
J: TRBJ2-7
D: -

DNA: TGTGCCAGCTCCCCCGGACAGGGACGATCCAACTATGGCTACACCTTC
CDR3: CASSPGQGRSNYGYTF
size: -
V: TRBV18
J: TRBJ1-2
D: TRBD1

DNA: TGTGCCAGCAGCCCATTGGCGGGACAGATGAGCTCCTACAATGAGCAGTTCTTC
CDR3: CASSPLAGQMSSYNEQFF
size: -
V: TRBV11-2
J: TRBJ2-1
D: -

DNA: TGTGCCAGCAGCGTAGTGGGGCAGAACACTGAAGCTTTCTTT
CDR3: CASSVVGQNTEAFF
size: few
V: TRBV9
J: TRBJ1-1
D: -

DNA: TGTGCCAGCAGCTTAGGGGACTACCCTCCAGGGGGGACCCAGCATTTT
CDR3: CASSLGDYPPGGTQHF
size: few
V: TRBV11-2
J: TRBJ1-5
D: TRBD1

DNA: TGTGCCAGCGAGCGTCAGGGGGCGAAGCTCTTGGGCTACACCTTC
CDR3: CASERQGAKLLGYTF
size: -
V: TRBV6-1
J: TRBJ1-2
D: TRBD1

DNA: TGTGCCAGCAGTTACTCGGGACAGATGATTAATGAAAAACTGTTTTTT
CDR3: CASSYSGQMINEKLFF
size: -
V: TRBV6-5
J: TRBJ1-4
D: TRBD1

DNA: TGCGCCAGCAGCGTAGGACAGGGAATACCTGAAGCTTTCTTT
CDR3: CASSVGQGIPEAFF
size: -
V: TRBV5-1
J: TRBJ1-1
D: TRBD1

DNA: TGTGCCAGCAGCTTGGCGACAGCGATATATGATCAGCCCCAGCATTTT
CDR3: CASSLATAIYDQPQHF
size: -
V: TRBV5-6
J: TRBJ1-5
D: -

DNA: TGTGCCAGCACCCGTTGGGCCTCGAACACTGAAGCTTTCTTT
CDR3: CASTRWASNTEAFF
size: few
V: TRBV2
J: TRBJ1-1
D: -

DNA: TGTGCCAGCAGCCTAGGGTCGGAGACCCAGTACTTC
CDR3: CASSLGSETQYF
size: -
V: TRBV6-1
J: TRBJ2-5
D: -

DNA: TGTGCCAGCAGTTTATCTGGCCCGGGACACACTGAAGCTTTCTTT
CDR3: CASSLSGPGHTEAFF
size: -
V: TRBV27
J: TRBJ1-1
D: -

DNA: TGTGCCAGTAGTAAGGGACAGGGGGCGAACACCGGGGAGCTGTTTTTT
CDR3: CASSKGQGANTGELFF
size: -
V: TRBV19
J: TRBJ2-2
D: TRBD1

DNA: TGTGCCAGAAGCCTCCGCCCCAATCCCAGACAGGGGGCATGCCAGCCCCAGCATTTT
CDR3: CARSLRPNPRQGACQPQHF
size: -
V: TRBV5-3
J: TRBJ1-5
D: TRBD1

DNA: TGTGCCAGCAGTTTATGGACCACGGGAAACACCATATATTTT
CDR3: CASSLWTTGNTIYF
size: -
V: TRBV28
J: TRBJ1-3
D: -